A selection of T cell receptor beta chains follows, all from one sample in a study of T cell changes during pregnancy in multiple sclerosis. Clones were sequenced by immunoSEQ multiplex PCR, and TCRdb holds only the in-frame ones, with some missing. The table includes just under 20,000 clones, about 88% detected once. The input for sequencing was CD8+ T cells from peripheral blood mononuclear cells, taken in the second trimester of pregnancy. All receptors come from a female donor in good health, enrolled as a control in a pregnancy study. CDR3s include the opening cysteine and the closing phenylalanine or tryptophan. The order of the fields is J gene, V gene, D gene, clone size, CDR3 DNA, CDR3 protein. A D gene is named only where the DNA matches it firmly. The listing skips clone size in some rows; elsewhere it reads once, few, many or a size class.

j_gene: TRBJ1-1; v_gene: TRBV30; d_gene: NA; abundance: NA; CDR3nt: TGTGCCTGGAGTTTCGGGTCAGAAGCTTTCTTT; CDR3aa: CAWSFGSEAFF
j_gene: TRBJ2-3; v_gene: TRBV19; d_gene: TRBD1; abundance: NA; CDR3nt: TGTGCCAGTAGTATCGGACAGGGCTACACAGATACGCAGTATTTT; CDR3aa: CASSIGQGYTDTQYF
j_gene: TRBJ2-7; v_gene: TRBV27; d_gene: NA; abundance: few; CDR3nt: TGTGCCAGCAGTTCCAGCAGGGTGGGCGACGAGCAGTACTTC; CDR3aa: CASSSSRVGDEQYF
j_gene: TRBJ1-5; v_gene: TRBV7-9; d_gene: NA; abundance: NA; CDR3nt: TGTGCCAGCAGCTTTGGTTCGGGCAATCAGCCCCAGCATTTT; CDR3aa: CASSFGSGNQPQHF
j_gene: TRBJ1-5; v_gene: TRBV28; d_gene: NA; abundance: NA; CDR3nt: TGTGCCAGCACCCTCCGGGACGGAGGGGTCAATCAGCCCCAGCATTTT; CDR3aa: CASTLRDGGVNQPQHF
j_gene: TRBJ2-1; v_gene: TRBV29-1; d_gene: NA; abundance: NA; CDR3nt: TGCAGCGTTGAAGTCCAGGGCAGCTCCTACAATGAGCAGTTCTTC; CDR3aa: CSVEVQGSSYNEQFF
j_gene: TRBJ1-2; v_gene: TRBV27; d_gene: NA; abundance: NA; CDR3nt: TGTGCCAGCAGTAAGGGGTACCTCTTGGGCTACACCTTC; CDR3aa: CASSKGYLLGYTF
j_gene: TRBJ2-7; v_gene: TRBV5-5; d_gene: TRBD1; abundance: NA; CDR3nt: TGTGCCAGCAGCCAACTGACAGGGGGCGCGCACATTATGTACGAGCAGTACTTC; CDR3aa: CASSQLTGGAHIMYEQYF
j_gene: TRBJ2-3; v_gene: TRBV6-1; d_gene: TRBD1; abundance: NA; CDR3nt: TGTGCCAGCAGTGAACCGGGACAGGGGTTTAGCACAGATACGCAGTATTTT; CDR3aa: CASSEPGQGFSTDTQYF
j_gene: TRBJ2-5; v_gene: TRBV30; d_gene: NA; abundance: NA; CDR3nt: TGTGCCTGGAGTGTAACAGGGTGGGAGACCCAGTACTTC; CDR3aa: CAWSVTGWETQYF
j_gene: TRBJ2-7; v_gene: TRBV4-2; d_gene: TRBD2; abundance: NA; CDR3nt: TGTGCCAGCAGCCAAGATCTGGGCGGGGGGTCGTACGAGCAGTACTTC; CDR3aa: CASSQDLGGGSYEQYF
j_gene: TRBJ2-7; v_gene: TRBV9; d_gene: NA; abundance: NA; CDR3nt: TGTGCCAGCAGCGTAGGTCCGGAGGGGAGCTCCTACGAGCAGTACTTC; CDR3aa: CASSVGPEGSSYEQYF
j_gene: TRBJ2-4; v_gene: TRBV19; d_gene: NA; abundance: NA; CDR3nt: TGTGCCAGTAGTACAACGCGGGTTCGGAGAAAAAACATTCAGTACTTC; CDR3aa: CASSTTRVRRKNIQYF
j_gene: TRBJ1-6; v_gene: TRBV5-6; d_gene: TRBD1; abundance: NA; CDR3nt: TGTGCCAGCAGCGGAATGACAGGGGATAATTCACCCCTCCACTTT; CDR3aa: CASSGMTGDNSPLHF
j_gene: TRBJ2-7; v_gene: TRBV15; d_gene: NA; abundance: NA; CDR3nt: TGTGCCACCAGCAGTCCCGACAGGTCGCCCTACGAGCAGTACTTC; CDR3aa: CATSSPDRSPYEQYF
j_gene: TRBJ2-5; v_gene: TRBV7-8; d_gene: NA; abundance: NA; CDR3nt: TGTGCCAGCAGCTTAATGGCACAAGAGACCCAGTACTTC; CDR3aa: CASSLMAQETQYF
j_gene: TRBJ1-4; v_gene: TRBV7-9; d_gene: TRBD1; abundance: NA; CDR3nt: TGTGCCAGCAGCATCGGACAGGGACTTAATGAAAAACTGTTTTTT; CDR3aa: CASSIGQGLNEKLFF
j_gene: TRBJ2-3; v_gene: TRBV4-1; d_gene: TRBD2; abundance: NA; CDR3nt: TGCGCCAGCAGCCAAGTGCCTAGCGGCGGTGATACGCAGTATTTT; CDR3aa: CASSQVPSGGDTQYF
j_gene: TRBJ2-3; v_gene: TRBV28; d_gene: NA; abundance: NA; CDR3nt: TGTGCCAGCTCGGTTACGGGTAACACAGATACGCAGTATTTT; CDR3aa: CASSVTGNTDTQYF
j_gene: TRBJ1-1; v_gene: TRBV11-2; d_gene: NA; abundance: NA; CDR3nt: TGTGCCAGCAGCTTTCCAGACAGTCACATGAACACTGAAGCTTTCTTT; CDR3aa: CASSFPDSHMNTEAFF
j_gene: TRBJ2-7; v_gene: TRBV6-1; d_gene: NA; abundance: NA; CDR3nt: TGTGCCAGCAGTGAGGGCGTGGACAGTTTCTACGAGCAGTACTTC; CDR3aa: CASSEGVDSFYEQYF
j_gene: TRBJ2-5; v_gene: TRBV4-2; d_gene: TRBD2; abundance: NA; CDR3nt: TGTGCCAGCAGTCAACGGAGCGGGGGGCAAGAGACCCAGTACTTC; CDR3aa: CASSQRSGGQETQYF
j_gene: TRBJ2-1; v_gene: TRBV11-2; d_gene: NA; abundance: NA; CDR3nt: TGTGCCAGCAGCTTGAATTCGGGACTTTCCTACAATGAGCAGTTCTTC; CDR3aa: CASSLNSGLSYNEQFF
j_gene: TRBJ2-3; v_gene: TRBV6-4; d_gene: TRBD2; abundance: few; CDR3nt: TGTGCCAGCAGTGAAGGACTAGCGGGGGGCCCAGATACGCAGTATTTT; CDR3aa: CASSEGLAGGPDTQYF
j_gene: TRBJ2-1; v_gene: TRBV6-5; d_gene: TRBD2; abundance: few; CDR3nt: TGTGCCAGCAGTTACCACCTCAGCGGGAGACAAAATGAGCAGTTCTTC; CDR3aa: CASSYHLSGRQNEQFF
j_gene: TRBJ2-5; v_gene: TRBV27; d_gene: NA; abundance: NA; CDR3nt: TGTGCCAGCAGTTTCGGTCGATCAGAGACCCAGTACTTC; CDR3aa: CASSFGRSETQYF
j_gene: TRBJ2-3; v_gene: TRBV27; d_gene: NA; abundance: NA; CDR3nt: TGTGCCAGCAGTTCGGGATACCAAGTGGATACGCAGTATTTT; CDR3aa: CASSSGYQVDTQYF
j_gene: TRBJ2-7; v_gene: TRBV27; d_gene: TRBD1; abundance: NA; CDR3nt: TGTGCCAGCAGTTTGAGGGCAGGGGGCAACCCCGGCGAGCAGTACTTC; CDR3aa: CASSLRAGGNPGEQYF
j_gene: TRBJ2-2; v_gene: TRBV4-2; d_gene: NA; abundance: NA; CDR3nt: TGTGCCAGCAGCCAAGGTTTAGACACCGGGGAGCTGTTTTTT; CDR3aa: CASSQGLDTGELFF
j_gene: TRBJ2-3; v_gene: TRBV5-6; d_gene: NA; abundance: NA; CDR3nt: TGTGCCAGCAGCTTGGTGCGGGAGAAGGGGGGTACGCAGTATTTT; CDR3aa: CASSLVREKGGTQYF
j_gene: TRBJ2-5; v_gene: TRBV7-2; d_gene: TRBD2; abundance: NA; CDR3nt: TGTGCCAGCAGCCCCCCGGGACCCGAGGGGGCTAGCGGGAGGAAGACCCAGTACTTC; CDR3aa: CASSPPGPEGASGRKTQYF
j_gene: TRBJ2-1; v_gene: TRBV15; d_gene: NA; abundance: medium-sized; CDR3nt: TGTGCCACCAGCAGAGAGAGGGAAACCGATGAGCAGTTCTTC; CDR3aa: CATSRERETDEQFF
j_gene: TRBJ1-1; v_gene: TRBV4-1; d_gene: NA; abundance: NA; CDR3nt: TGCGCCAGCAGCCAAGACGGTTCCGGGGGTCGGGACACTGAAGCTTTCTTT; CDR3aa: CASSQDGSGGRDTEAFF
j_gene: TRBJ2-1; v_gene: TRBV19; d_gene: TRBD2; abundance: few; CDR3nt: TGTGCCAGTAGTATAGACTCCAGCGGGGGGTTAAATGAGCAGTTCTTC; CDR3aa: CASSIDSSGGLNEQFF
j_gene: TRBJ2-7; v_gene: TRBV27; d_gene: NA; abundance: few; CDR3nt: TGTGCCAGCAGTTTAATCCTAGACCTCGGGAAGCAGTACTTC; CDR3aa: CASSLILDLGKQYF
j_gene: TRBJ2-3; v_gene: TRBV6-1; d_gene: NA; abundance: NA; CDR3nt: TGTGCCAGCAGTGACGGCCAGGGCTCAGATACGCAGTATTTT; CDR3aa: CASSDGQGSDTQYF
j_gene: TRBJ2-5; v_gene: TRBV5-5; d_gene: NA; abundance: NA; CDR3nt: TGTGCCAGTATCGGACAGAACCAAGAGACCCAGTACTTC; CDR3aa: CASIGQNQETQYF
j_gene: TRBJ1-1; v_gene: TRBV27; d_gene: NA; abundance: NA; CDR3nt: TGTGCCAGCAGTCCGGGTTTGAACACTGAAGCTTTCTTT; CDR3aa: CASSPGLNTEAFF
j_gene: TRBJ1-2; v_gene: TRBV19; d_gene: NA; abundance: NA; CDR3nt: TGTGCTATACGGGAATTGGGGGGCTATGGCTACACCTTC; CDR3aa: CAIRELGGYGYTF
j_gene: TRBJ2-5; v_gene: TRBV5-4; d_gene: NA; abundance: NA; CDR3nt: TGTGCCAGCAGCCTCGAGCAAGAGACCCAGTACTTC; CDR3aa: CASSLEQETQYF
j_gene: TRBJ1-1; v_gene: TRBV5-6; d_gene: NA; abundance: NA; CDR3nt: TGTGCCAGCGCCGTCGGGGGGTACACTGAAGCTTTCTTT; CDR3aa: CASAVGGYTEAFF
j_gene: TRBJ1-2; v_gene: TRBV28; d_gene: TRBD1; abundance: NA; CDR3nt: TGTGCCAGCAGTTTAGGGACAGGGGGTAACGGCTACACCTTC; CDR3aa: CASSLGTGGNGYTF
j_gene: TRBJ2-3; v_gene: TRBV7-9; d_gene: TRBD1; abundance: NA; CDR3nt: TGTGCCAGCAGCGCCAACAGGGGCGGGGATACGCAGTATTTT; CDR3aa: CASSANRGGDTQYF
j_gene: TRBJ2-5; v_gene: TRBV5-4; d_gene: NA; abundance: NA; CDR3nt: TGTGCCAGCAGCCCCTGGGGGGAAGAGACCCAGTACTTC; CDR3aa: CASSPWGEETQYF
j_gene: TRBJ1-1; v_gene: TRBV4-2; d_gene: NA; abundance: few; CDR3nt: TGTGCCAGCAGCCCGGATTACGGGGAGAACACTGAAGCTTTCTTT; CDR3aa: CASSPDYGENTEAFF
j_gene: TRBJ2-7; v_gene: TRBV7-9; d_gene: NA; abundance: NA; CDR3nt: TGTGCCAGCATGGGGGCGGACTCCTACGAGCAGTACTTC; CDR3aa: CASMGADSYEQYF
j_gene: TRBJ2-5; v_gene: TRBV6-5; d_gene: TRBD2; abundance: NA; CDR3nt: TGTGCCAGCAGTTTGCAGACTAGCGGGTACCAAGAGACCCAGTACTTC; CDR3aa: CASSLQTSGYQETQYF
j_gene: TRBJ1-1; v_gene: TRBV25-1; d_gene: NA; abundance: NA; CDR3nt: TGTGCCAGCAGTCCGGGGAAAACAGAAGCTTTCTTT; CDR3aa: CASSPGKTEAFF